Here is one T cell receptor beta chain with its context. The CDR3 length is 12 residues. Germline V gene data show CDR1 as LNHDA and CDR2 as SQIVND (reference sequence). Trimming at V came to 7 bases and at J to 8 bases, leaving 6 bases not matched to a gene. The data were produced by immunoSEQ multiplex PCR, yet TCRdb's version contains in-frame clones alone and is incomplete. The sample contains approximately 51,000 clones, about 86% of which appear only once. The data derive from a study of T cell clones after liver transplantation. Background on the study: Draws occurred before transplant, before withdrawal, and after complete or failed withdrawal.

The material was CD8+ T cells from blood, obtained 12 months after liver transplant. V and J are TRBV19 and TRBJ1-1, with 8 nucleotides matching TRBD1. The clonotype comes from a human patient who received a liver transplant. Some T cells here may be from the graft donor. This CDR3 reads CASTRQGREAFF. CDR3 sequence (DNA): TGTGCCAGTACCCGACAGGGGAGAGAAGCTTTCTTT.